Listed here are 30 T cell receptor beta chains from one sample, sequenced in a study of shared clonotypes between healthy human individuals. TCRdb's copy holds only in-frame clones and misses some; the assay was immunoSEQ multiplex PCR. In the table there are approximately 2,000,000 clones, under 95% of which are singletons. The specimen was naive CD4+ T cells from PBMCs. Sample subset: CD45RA+ positively selected. Receptors originate from a man younger than 35 in good health. Some clones in this sample may be carry-over from other donors' samples.

CDR3 bases: TGTGCCAGCTCACGCGCCGGGACTAGCGGCTCCTACGAGCAGTACTTC. Amino acid sequence: CASSRAGTSGSYEQYF. This chain uses TRBV18 with TRBJ2-7, with 11 bases fitting TRBD2. CDR1 is KGHSH and CDR2 is LQKENI in the germline V gene. CDR3 length: 16 residues. The trim removed 4 bases at V and 0 bases at J, leaving 5 bases unmatched.

This rearrangement joins TRBV2 to TRBJ2-3, with D unclear. This CDR3 has 11 residues. CDR1 and CDR2 from the germline V gene are SNHLY and FYNNEI. V was pared by 6 bases and J by 14 bases, with 15 bases between. The CDR3 spells CASRGRGILYF. For the CDR3, the DNA is TGTGCCAGCAGAGGGCGAGGTATTTTGTATTTT.

This chain links TRBV23-1 with TRBJ1-2; tentative D call: TRBD1 (5 bases). TRBV23-1 belongs to the ORF category, with a function that is uncertain. Deletions cut 6 bases from V and 0 bases from J, with 17 bases between. CDR3 length: 16 amino acids. The CDR3 bases are TGCGCCAGCAGAACCTCATCCGGGACTTCTAACTATGGCTACACCTTC. Its protein is CASRTSSGTSNYGYTF.

The V call is TRBV28, the J call TRBJ2-7, with D perhaps matching TRBD2 (6 bases). Germline V gene lookup returns CDR1 MDHEN and CDR2 SYDVKM. The CDR3 runs 12 residues. The ends were cut back, 6 bases at V and 11 bases at J, with 17 bases in the middle. CDR3 in DNA: TGTGCCAGCAGGATTCAAACGGGAGTGGAGTACTTC. This encodes CASRIQTGVEYF. The entire variable domain, with the rest obtained from reference TRBV28 and TRBJ2-7, is as follows: DVKVTQSSRYLVKRTGEKVFLECVQDMDHENMFWYRQDPGLGLRLIYFSYDVKMKEKGDIPEGYSVSREKKERFSLILESASTNQTSMYLCASRIQTGVEYFGPGTRLTVT.

This chain connects TRBV14 to TRBJ1-5; 11 positions match TRBD1. Germline CDR1 SGHDN, CDR2 FVKESK. J lost 2 bases, V lost 8 bases, and 11 bases had no gene match. The CDR3 runs 17 residues. For the CDR3, the DNA is TGTGCCAGCCCGGACAGGGGGCGCGTTAGGGGCAATCAGCCCCAGCATTTT. It encodes CASPDRGRVRGNQPQHF.

A note on this clone: Other DNA sequences within the sample encode an identical CDR3. The chain combines TRBV29-1 with TRBJ2-7, with 9 bases lining up with TRBD1. The V gene's germline CDR1 is SQVTM and CDR2 ANQGSEA. The CDR3 runs 12 residues. The V gene end was trimmed by 6 bases and the J gene end by 3 bases; junction bases not matched to a gene: 3. The CDR3 region is CSVVTGGYEQYF. The DNA of the CDR3 is TGCAGCGTGGTGACAGGGGGCTACGAGCAGTACTTC.

This clone was detected once. The rearrangement uses TRBV5-6 and TRBJ2-7; 8 nucleotides align to TRBD2. The CDR3 runs 15 residues. CDR1 and CDR2 (germline): SGHDT, YYEEEE. Unmatched junction bases numbered 9, after V lost 1 base and J lost 6 bases. The CDR3 sequence is CASSLWSGRGSEQYF. As DNA, the CDR3 is TGTGCCAGCAGCTTGTGGAGCGGGAGAGGTTCCGAGCAGTACTTC.

The chain has TRBV7-2 and TRBJ1-5; D ambiguous. Germline-derived CDR1 and CDR2 are SGHTA and FQGNSA. The V end was cut by 4 bases, the J end by 5 bases, with 9 bases between. This CDR3 region has 13 residues. DNA of the CDR3: TGTGCCAGCAGCTCCCGGTTAGATCAGCCCCAGCATTTT. It yields the protein CASSSRLDQPQHF.

The V call is TRBV28, the J call TRBJ2-2; D might be TRBD2 (5 bases). V was clipped by 2 bases and J by 6 bases, with 16 bases between them. Germline assignment: CDR1 MDHEN and CDR2 SYDVKM. The length of the CDR3 is 16 residues. CDR3 protein: CASSLRYGVLAGELFF. The DNA of the CDR3 is TGTGCCAGCAGTTTACGATACGGGGTGCTGGCCGGGGAGCTGTTTTTT. The entire variable domain, with the rest obtained from reference TRBV28 and TRBJ2-2, is as follows: DVKVTQSSRYLVKRTGEKVFLECVQDMDHENMFWYRQDPGLGLRLIYFSYDVKMKEKGDIPEGYSVSREKKERFSLILESASTNQTSMYLCASSLRYGVLAGELFFGEGSRLTVL.

V usage is TRBV6-6 and J usage is TRBJ2-7; possible D gene TRBD2, 6 bases. The CDR3 consists of 13 residues. Germline V gene sequence: CDR1 MNHNY, CDR2 SVGAGI (reference sequence). Trimming cost V 9 bases and J 1 base, with 13 bases left between them. DNA of the CDR3: TGTGCCAGGACCCGGGAGTTGTCCTACGAGCAGTACTTC. It translates to CARTRELSYEQYF.

The J gene is TRBJ2-1, the V gene TRBV12-5; 9 bases line up with TRBD2. In germline, CDR1 is LGHNT, CDR2 FRNRAP. The CDR3 is 18 amino acids. The junction had 13 bases not matched to a gene; V was cut back by 0 bases and J by 7 bases. CDR3 sequence: CASGLVTRALAGLNEQFF. The CDR3 region has the DNA TGTGCTAGTGGTTTGGTAACGCGGGCGCTAGCGGGATTGAATGAGCAGTTCTTC.

This clone was counted only a few times. This sequence joins TRBV30 and TRBJ1-5, with D tentatively TRBD1 (6 bases). The CDR3 length is 14 residues. Per the germline V gene, CDR1 is GTSNPN and CDR2 is SVGIG (reference sequence). The V end was cut by 2 bases, the J end by 3 bases, with 11 bases between. DNA for the CDR3: TGTGCCTGGAGTTTCGGGACATACAATCAGCCCCAGCATTTT. Amino acids: CAWSFGTYNQPQHF.

This chain joins TRBV28 and TRBJ2-7; D possibly corresponds to TRBD2 (5 bases). This CDR3 comprises 13 residues. Trimming left V 6 bases short and J 2 bases short, with 11 bases between. CDR1 is MDHEN and CDR2 is SYDVKM in the germline V gene. The DNA for the CDR3 is TGTGCCAGCAGAACCGGGGTTGCCTACGAGCAGTACTTC. Translating gives CASRTGVAYEQYF. The whole variable domain, remainder taken from reference TRBV28 and TRBJ2-7, is DVKVTQSSRYLVKRTGEKVFLECVQDMDHENMFWYRQDPGLGLRLIYFSYDVKMKEKGDIPEGYSVSREKKERFSLILESASTNQTSMYLCASRTGVAYEQYFGPGTRLTVT.

The genes are TRBV5-6 and TRBJ1-5; D is undetermined. CDR3 length: 16 amino acids. V gave up 1 base and J gave up 0 bases, with 11 bases separating them. Germline V gene sequence: CDR1 SGHDT, CDR2 YYEEEE. CDR3 in DNA: TGTGCCAGCAGCTTGTCGGGGAAGTCTAGCAATCAGCCCCAGCATTTT. Protein sequence: CASSLSGKSSNQPQHF.

This chain links TRBV27 with TRBJ2-6, with a tentative D call TRBD2 (5 bases). CDR1 MNHEY and CDR2 SMNVEV come from the germline V gene (reference sequence). Trimming pared 2 bases from V and 2 bases from J, leaving 10 bases between. The CDR3 spans 16 residues. CDR3 in amino acids: CASSLQRVPGANVLTF. CDR3 DNA: TGTGCCAGCAGTTTACAGAGGGTCCCTGGGGCCAACGTCCTGACTTTC.

This clone was recorded a few times. The genes are TRBV30 and TRBJ2-2; 10 bases are shared with TRBD2. CDR3 length: 14 residues. Germline-derived CDR1 and CDR2 are GTSNPN and SVGIG (reference sequence). Trimming at V came to 3 bases and at J to 5 bases, leaving 3 bases not matched to a gene. CDR3 protein: CAWRLAGRTGELFF. The CDR3 DNA reads as TGTGCCTGGAGACTAGCGGGAAGAACCGGGGAGCTGTTTTTT.

The count of this clone is one. The chain is built from TRBV28 and TRBJ2-7; TRBD2 matches at 11 bases. The junction had 4 bases not matched to a gene; V was cut back by 6 bases and J by 3 bases. Germline V gives CDR1 MDHEN, CDR2 SYDVKM. There are 14 residues in the CDR3. The CDR3 loop is CASRLAGEGYEQYF. As DNA, the CDR3 is TGTGCCAGCAGACTAGCGGGAGAAGGCTACGAGCAGTACTTC.

About this clone itself: At the DNA level, this CDR3 is encoded by other sequences in the same sample as well. The gene calls are TRBV5-1 and TRBJ2-3; TRBD1 is a possible D gene (6 bases). The CDR3 sequence is 14 residues long. CDR1 and CDR2 (germline): SGHRS, YFSETQ. V lost 0 bases to trimming and J lost 4 bases, with 9 bases between them. In DNA form, the CDR3 reads TGCGCCAGCAGCTTGGTACAGGGCGCAGATACGCAGTATTTT. It is translated as CASSLVQGADTQYF.

The V gene is TRBV11-2, the J gene TRBJ2-7; TRBD2 matches 10 bases. V lost 4 bases to trimming and J lost 3 bases; unmatched junction nucleotides: 6. The CDR3 totals 15 residues. Per the germline V gene, CDR1 is SGHAT and CDR2 is FQNNGV. The DNA for the CDR3 is TGTGCCAGCAGCTCTAAAGGACTAGCGGTCTACGAGCAGTACTTC. Protein product: CASSSKGLAVYEQYF. Full variable domain (missing parts from reference TRBV11-2 and TRBJ2-7): EAGVAQSPRYKIIEKRQSVAFWCNPISGHATLYWYQQILGQGPKLLIQFQNNGVVDDSQLPKDRFSAERLKGVDSTLKIQPAKLEDSAVYLCASSSKGLAVYEQYFGPGTRLTVT.

For this clone: The sample has other DNA sequences that encode this CDR3 too. The J gene is TRBJ2-5, the V gene TRBV5-1, with D possibly being TRBD1 (5 bases). Trimming left V 0 bases short and J 5 bases short, with 8 bases between. Germline lookup yields CDR1 SGHRS and CDR2 YFSETQ. The CDR3 spans 13 residues. CDR3 coding DNA: TGCGCCAGCAGCTTGGCAGGGCTGGAGACCCAGTACTTC. This codes for CASSLAGLETQYF.

This chain connects TRBV5-6 to TRBJ2-5, with D perhaps being TRBD1 or TRBD2 (7 bases each). The germline V gene has CDR1 SGHDT and CDR2 YYEEEE. Trimming removed 3 bases from V and 4 bases from J, with 13 bases in between. The CDR3 sequence is 14 residues long. CDR3 amino acids: CASSSPRGGETQYF. The CDR3 coding sequence is TGTGCCAGCAGCTCCCCCAGGGGGGGAGAGACCCAGTACTTC.

V and J are TRBV6-1 and TRBJ2-7; D possibly uses TRBD1 or TRBD2 (5 bases each). Germline-derived CDR1 and CDR2 are MNHNS and SASEGT. This CDR3 region has 16 residues. V lost 0 bases and J lost 7, with 19 bases in between. The DNA for the CDR3 is TGTGCCAGCAGTGAAGCTCCCCGGGTCAGGGAGAGGGAGCAGTACTTC. It specifies CASSEAPRVREREQYF.

Worth noting for this clone: Additional DNA sequences in this sample encode the identical CDR3. V gene TRBV6-4 combines with J gene TRBJ2-2; maybe TRBD2 (6 bases). This CDR3 region has 16 residues. CDR1 MRHNA and CDR2 SNTAGT come from the germline V gene. The ends were cut back, 0 bases at V and 2 bases at J, with 10 bases in the middle. CDR3 residues: CASSDSGRGNTGELFF. In DNA form, the CDR3 reads TGTGCCAGCAGTGACTCGGGGCGGGGCAACACCGGGGAGCTGTTTTTT.

This clone was detected only once. The V call is TRBV25-1, the J call TRBJ2-7; 8 nucleotides align to TRBD1. The germline V gene has CDR1 MGHDK and CDR2 SYGVNS. Trimming cost V 6 bases and J 0 bases; bases outside gene matches: 7. The CDR3 is made up of 15 amino acids. For the CDR3, the DNA is TGTGCCAGCAGCCACCGACAGGGGCACTCCTACGAGCAGTACTTC. Translated: CASSHRQGHSYEQYF.

This clone has a handful of counts. The rearrangement links TRBV2 to TRBJ2-7; TRBD1 is a possible D gene (6 bases). This CDR3 is 13 amino acids long. Germline CDR1 reads SNHLY; CDR2 reads FYNNEI. V was pared by 2 bases and J by 2 bases, with 7 bases between. The chain's CDR3 is CASSENRAYEQYF. DNA of the CDR3: TGTGCCAGCAGTGAAAACAGGGCCTACGAGCAGTACTTC.

This clone was picked up one time. The CDR3 nucleotides are TGTGCCAGCAGGGACCCAGGGAAAGGGAGGTACAATGAGCAGTTCTTC. Translation gives CASRDPGKGRYNEQFF. This chain links TRBV27 with TRBJ2-1, with D perhaps matching TRBD2 (6 bases). V was trimmed by 6 bases and J by 4 bases, leaving 19 bases between them. Germline V gives CDR1 MNHEY, CDR2 SMNVEV (reference sequence). The CDR3 covers 16 residues.

This clone occurred once. V gene TRBV7-8 combines with J gene TRBJ2-1; possible D gene TRBD2, 5 bases. This CDR3 is 13 amino acids long. Deletions cut 6 bases from V and 8 bases from J, with 14 bases between. Germline CDR1 and CDR2: SGHVS and FQNEAQ. The CDR3 region has the DNA TGTGCCAGCAGAGCTAGCTTTATCGATGAGCAGTTCTTC. Its translation is CASRASFIDEQFF. Variable domain in full (rest from reference TRBV7-8 and TRBJ2-1): GAGVSQSPRYKVAKRGQDVALRCDPISGHVSLFWYQQALGQGPEFLTYFQNEAQLDKSGLPSDRFFAERPEGSVSTLKIQRTQQEDSAVYLCASRASFIDEQFFGPGTRLTVL.

The chain links TRBV5-5 to TRBJ1-1; D is perhaps TRBD1 (5 bases). This CDR3 contains 16 residues. The V end lost 2 bases, the J end lost 0 bases, and 14 bases lay between the germline ends. Germline CDR1 SGHKS, CDR2 YYEKEE (reference sequence). The CDR3 DNA reads TGTGCCAGCAGCTTTTATCGGGGGGAAATGAACACTGAAGCTTTCTTT. It specifies CASSFYRGEMNTEAFF.

The chain has TRBV27 and TRBJ2-7, with 9 bases identical to TRBD2. The germline gives CDR1 MNHEY, CDR2 SMNVEV (reference sequence). With 5 bases clipped from V and 6 bases from J, the junction kept 17 bases outside the gene matches. There are 17 residues in the CDR3. The chain's CDR3 is CASSLSGLASRLREQYF. In nucleotides, the CDR3 is TGTGCCAGCAGTCTCTCAGGACTAGCGTCCCGTCTCCGCGAGCAGTACTTC.

This sequence joins TRBV5-4 and TRBJ2-3, with 11 bases aligning to TRBD2. V dropped 5 bases and J dropped 0; count of bases not matched to a gene: 8. The CDR3 consists of 17 residues. The germline V gene encodes CDR1 SGHNT and CDR2 YYREEE (reference sequence). CDR3 nucleotides: TGTGCCAGCAGGACCGGGACTAGCGGAACCAGCACAGATACGCAGTATTTT. This gives the protein CASRTGTSGTSTDTQYF. Complete variable domain (other parts from reference TRBV5-4 and TRBJ2-3): ETGVTQSPTHLIKTRGQQVTLRCSSQSGHNTVSWYQQALGQGPQFIFQYYREEENGRGNFPPRFSGLQFPNYSSELNVNALELDDSALYLCASRTGTSGTSTDTQYFGPGTRLTVL.